What follows are 10 T cell receptor beta chains derived from one specimen sequenced in a study of T cell changes during pregnancy in multiple sclerosis. Sequencing was performed with immunoSEQ multiplex PCR; in TCRdb, only in-frame clones are kept and a portion is missing. The sample lists about 70,000 clones, around 92% occurring once. The input for sequencing was peripheral blood, taken in the first trimester of pregnancy. Every receptor here comes from a female donor with multiple sclerosis, enrolled in a pregnancy study.

This clone was recorded a few times. The genes are TRBV20-1 and TRBJ1-1; no firm D call. This CDR3 has 11 amino acids. Trimming removed 3 bases from V and 9 bases from J, with 11 bases in between. Germline values: CDR1 DFQATT, CDR2 SNEGSKA (reference sequence). As DNA, the CDR3 is TGCAGTGCTAGGGCCCAAAAAAAAGCTTTCTTT. This gives the protein CSARAQKKAFF.

The rearrangement uses TRBV19 and TRBJ1-5; D may be TRBD1 (6 bases). Germline V gene sequence: CDR1 LNHDA, CDR2 SQIVND (reference sequence). V shed 7 bases and J shed 3 bases, with 16 bases lying between them. This CDR3 is built from 15 residues. The CDR3 DNA sequence: TGTGCCAGTAATTCTGGGGGCATAAACAATCAGCCCCAGCATTTT. This gives the protein CASNSGGINNQPQHF.

V is TRBV7-9 and J is TRBJ2-1, with 10 bases matching TRBD1. The junction had 12 bases not matched to a gene; V was cut back by 2 bases and J by 2 bases. Per the germline V gene, CDR1 is SEHNR and CDR2 is FQNEAQ (reference sequence). The CDR3 totals 19 residues. CDR3 sequence (DNA): TGTGCCAGCAGCTTACCGGGACAGGGGTCCTCATACCCCTACAATGAGCAGTTCTTC. Amino acids: CASSLPGQGSSYPYNEQFF.

This rearrangement joins TRBV5-5 to TRBJ1-1; TRBD1 aligns across 7 bases. This CDR3 has 16 residues. J was trimmed by 5 bases and V by 3 bases; bases with no gene match: 13. Germline CDR1 SGHKS, CDR2 YYEKEE (reference sequence). The chain's CDR3 is CASSSKNDRVGTEAFF. In DNA form, the CDR3 reads TGTGCCAGCAGCTCCAAGAACGACAGGGTGGGTACTGAAGCTTTCTTT.

This chain uses TRBV2 with TRBJ1-1; D ambiguous. V lost 3 bases to trimming and J lost 0 bases, with 8 bases between them. This CDR3 comprises 14 residues. Germline loops: CDR1 SNHLY, CDR2 FYNNEI. CDR3 residues: CASSEVQVNTEAFF. The CDR3 bases are TGTGCCAGCAGTGAGGTTCAGGTGAACACTGAAGCTTTCTTT.

The chain is built from TRBV5-1 and TRBJ1-2, with unresolved D. CDR3 length: 14 residues. Trimming shortened V by 0 bases and J by 6 bases, and 12 bases separated the two germline ends. Germline V gene data show CDR1 as SGHRS and CDR2 as YFSETQ. CDR3: CASSLGLEADGYTF. The CDR3 DNA sequence: TGCGCCAGCAGCTTGGGGTTAGAAGCGGATGGCTACACCTTC.

The rearrangement uses TRBV27 and TRBJ2-3; 13 bases map to TRBD2. The V gene end was trimmed by 4 bases and the J gene end by 2 bases; junction bases not matched to a gene: 12. CDR3 length equals 19 residues. Germline assignment: CDR1 MNHEY and CDR2 SMNVEV (reference sequence). The CDR3 sequence is CASSSRTSGGGLVTDTQYF. The CDR3 DNA reads as TGTGCCAGCAGTTCAAGGACTAGCGGGGGAGGTTTGGTCACAGATACGCAGTATTTT.

J is TRBJ2-1 and V is TRBV4-1; 9 positions agree with TRBD2. Per the germline V gene, CDR1 is MGHRA and CDR2 is YSYEKL. The ends lost 2 bases at V and 7 bases at J; junction bases unmatched: 12. The CDR3 has 17 amino acids. CDR3 in amino acids: CASSQLPTRTSENEQFF. The CDR3 DNA is TGCGCCAGCAGCCAACTCCCCACACGGACTAGCGAGAATGAGCAGTTCTTC.

J is TRBJ2-2 and V is TRBV2; 9 bases fit TRBD1. The CDR3 is 16 residues long. V dropped 5 bases and J dropped 7; count of bases not matched to a gene: 11. Germline CDR1 and CDR2: SNHLY and FYNNEI. CDR3 DNA: TGTGCCAGCAGTCAAACCCAGGGACAGGGTGGCGGGGAGCTGTTTTTT. Translation: CASSQTQGQGGGELFF. Supplemented by reference TRBV2 and TRBJ2-2, the full variable domain reads EPEVTQTPSHQVTQMGQEVILRCVPISNHLYFYWYRQILGQKVEFLVSFYNNEISEKSEIFDDQFSVERPDGSNFTLKIRSTKLEDSAMYFCASSQTQGQGGGELFFGEGSRLTVL.

Only one count was recorded for this clone. J is TRBJ2-7 and V is TRBV5-1; 9 positions match TRBD2. Looked up from germline, CDR1 is SGHRS and CDR2 is YFSETQ. Trimming at V came to 0 bases and at J to 1 base, leaving 11 bases not matched to a gene. The CDR3 totals 18 residues. Here the CDR3 reads CASSLALGTSSASYEQYF. The CDR3 nucleotides read TGCGCCAGCAGCTTGGCCCTCGGGACTAGCTCCGCATCCTACGAGCAGTACTTC.